Presented here are 32 T cell receptor beta chains from one specimen sequenced in a study of CD8 T cells in ankylosing spondylitis. TCRdb reprocessed the 5' RACE reads via MiXCR and lists one record per CDR3 protein. The repertoire holds about 92,000 distinct CDR3 sequences, with about 9% as singletons. Sequenced: blood, either unsorted or a sorted T cell fraction (not recorded which). Receptor source: a male donor with ankylosing spondylitis or in good health (not recorded which).

This clonotype has only a few counts. J is TRBJ2-3 and V is TRBV12-3 or TRBV12-4; TRBD2 might be the D (5 bases). Trimming removed 5 bases from V and 7 bases from J, with 19 bases in between. This CDR3 comprises 15 residues. The CDR3 is CASSPPGEPGHTQYF. CDR3 coding DNA: TGTGCCAGCAGTCCACCTGGGGAGCCCGGTCATACGCAGTATTTT.

This clonotype has ten or more counts. The chain recombines TRBV9 with TRBJ1-6; D may be TRBD1 (6 bases). Germline lookup yields CDR1 SGDLS and CDR2 YYNGEE. With 4 bases removed from V and 8 bases from J, the gap between germline ends came to 16 bases. There are 15 residues in the CDR3. In DNA form, the CDR3 reads TGTGCCAGCAGCCCCCGAGGGGGGGAAGATTCACCCCTCCACTTT. Protein product: CASSPRGGEDSPLHF.

The rearrangement links TRBV5-5 to TRBJ2-3, with 8 bases that match TRBD2. The CDR3 spans 14 residues. J lost 9 bases, V lost 7 bases, and 13 bases had no gene match. Germline V CDR1 and CDR2: SGHKS, YYEKEE (reference sequence). CDR3 sequence reads: CASDSGTLGGTQYF. The DNA for the CDR3 is TGTGCCAGCGATAGCGGGACCCTCGGTGGGACGCAGTATTTT.

This clonotype has at least ten counts. The CDR3 spells CASSLSQGMQYF. The CDR3 nucleotides are TGTGCCAGCAGCTTAAGTCAGGGAATGCAGTATTTT. The gene calls are TRBV7-9 and TRBJ2-3; D might be TRBD1 (5 bases). Germline CDR1 SEHNR, CDR2 FQNEAQ (reference sequence). The CDR3 is made up of 12 amino acids. Trimming left V 2 bases short and J 11 bases short, with 11 bases between.

This clonotype was picked up many times. The rearrangement uses TRBV5-4 and TRBJ2-2; the match to TRBD2 covers 11 bases. The CDR3 loop spans 15 amino acids. V lost 2 bases to trimming and J lost 6 bases; unmatched junction nucleotides: 3. Germline values: CDR1 SGHNT, CDR2 YYREEE (reference sequence). This CDR3 is CASSFGLAGPGELFF. Here the CDR3 DNA reads TGTGCCAGCAGCTTTGGACTAGCGGGCCCCGGGGAGCTGTTTTTT. The full variable domain, completed using reference TRBV5-4 and TRBJ2-2, is ETGVTQSPTHLIKTRGQQVTLRCSSQSGHNTVSWYQQALGQGPQFIFQYYREEENGRGNFPPRFSGLQFPNYSSELNVNALELDDSALYLCASSFGLAGPGELFFGEGSRLTVL.

The rearrangement uses TRBV20-1 and TRBJ1-1; D is unclear. Germline V gives CDR1 DFQATT, CDR2 SNEGSKA (reference sequence). The CDR3 runs to 11 residues. Trimming shortened V by 0 bases and J by 6 bases, and 5 bases separated the two germline ends. CDR3 DNA: TGCAGTGCTAGAGATGAGGCTGAAGCTTTCTTT. It encodes CSARDEAEAFF.

The rearrangement links TRBV9 to TRBJ2-1; 7 bases line up with TRBD2. This CDR3 spans 16 amino acids. Germline assignment: CDR1 SGDLS and CDR2 YYNGEE. V lost 3 bases, J lost 9 bases, and 15 bases stayed unmatched. The DNA for the CDR3 is TGTGCCAGCAGCGAGCCTGCGGGGGTAGGAGGAACTGAGCAGTTCTTC. As protein: CASSEPAGVGGTEQFF. Full variable domain (outside the CDR3, taken from reference TRBV9 and TRBJ2-1): DSGVTQTPKHLITATGQRVTLRCSPRSGDLSVYWYQQSLDQGLQFLIQYYNGEERAKGNILERFSAQQFPDLHSELNLSSLELGDSALYFCASSEPAGVGGTEQFFGPGTRLTVL.

This clonotype occurred many times. The chain recombines TRBV29-1 with TRBJ2-7, with D perhaps assigned TRBD1 or TRBD2 (5 bases each). Germline-derived CDR1 and CDR2 are SQVTM and ANQGSEA. V was trimmed by 6 bases and J by 4 bases, leaving 16 bases between them. The CDR3 spans 13 residues. The DNA of the CDR3 is TGCAGCGTGTTGGGGACCGAGCTATACGAGCAGTACTTC. Protein: CSVLGTELYEQYF.

This clonotype was counted many times. This CDR3 is CASSQDYAGKNYGYTF. CDR3 sequence (DNA): TGTGCCAGCAGCCAAGATTACGCGGGGAAAAACTATGGCTACACCTTC. This rearrangement joins TRBV4-2 to TRBJ1-2; D gene ambiguous. Germline V lookup: CDR1 LGHNA, CDR2 YNFKEQ. The CDR3 spans 16 residues. V dropped 0 bases and J dropped 2 bases, with 13 bases sitting between them.

The rearrangement links TRBV27 to TRBJ2-5, with 11 nucleotides matching TRBD2. V dropped 5 bases and J dropped 5; count of bases not matched to a gene: 10. The CDR3 runs 16 residues. Germline V gene data show CDR1 as MNHEY and CDR2 as SMNVEV (reference sequence). CDR3 loop: CASSAIAGGPGETQYF. CDR3 DNA sequence: TGTGCCAGCAGTGCGATAGCGGGGGGGCCCGGCGAGACCCAGTACTTC.

Note on this clonotype: Since a much larger clone is just one base distant, this may be a read error. The chain combines TRBV3-1 with TRBJ2-1; 9 bases line up with TRBD2. The germline V gene encodes CDR1 LGHDT and CDR2 YNNKEL (reference sequence). The CDR3 extends over 19 amino acids. This chain's CDR3 is CACSQTLAGASVLVNEQFF. As DNA, the CDR3 is TGTGCCTGCAGCCAAACTTTAGCGGGGGCCTCGGTTCTGGTGAATGAGCAGTTCTTC.

The rearrangement links TRBV29-1 to TRBJ2-2; D is possibly TRBD1 (6 bases). Germline V gives CDR1 SQVTM, CDR2 ANQGSEA. V dropped 5 bases and J dropped 7 bases, with 11 bases sitting between them. The CDR3 is 12 residues long. Here the CDR3 DNA reads TGCAGCGTTCCCCAGGGGAGCGGGGAGCTGTTTTTT. Protein sequence: CSVPQGSGELFF.

This clonotype showed up many times. CDR3 region: CASRRDNVEGEAFF. The DNA for the CDR3 is TGTGCCAGCCGCCGGGACAACGTTGAGGGTGAAGCTTTCTTT. V usage is TRBV7-3 and J usage is TRBJ1-1; perhaps TRBD1 as D (6 bases). In germline, CDR1 is SGHTA, CDR2 FQGTGA. This CDR3 has 14 residues. V dropped 8 bases and J dropped 7 bases, with 20 bases sitting between them.

This clonotype was observed many times. The chain links TRBV5-1 to TRBJ1-2; D is unclear. The CDR3 consists of 15 residues. Germline V gene sequence: CDR1 SGHRS, CDR2 YFSETQ. V was shortened by 0 bases and J by 4 bases, with 13 bases between the two germline ends. The CDR3 coding sequence is TGCGCCAGCAGCTTGGGTCGGAACCTTTTCTATGGCTACACCTTC. This encodes CASSLGRNLFYGYTF.

This clonotype was recorded at least ten times. This sequence joins TRBV28 and TRBJ2-7; D is ambiguous. The CDR3 has 15 amino acids. The V end was cut by 1 base, the J end by 1 base, with 11 bases between. Germline V gene lookup returns CDR1 MDHEN and CDR2 SYDVKM. The CDR3 reads CASSLFAGVSYEQYF. The DNA of the CDR3 is TGTGCCAGCAGTTTATTCGCAGGCGTATCCTACGAGCAGTACTTC.

There are many counts of this clonotype. The CDR3 region is CATSDFTGAGANVLTF. The DNA for the CDR3 is TGTGCCACCAGTGATTTTACTGGGGCTGGGGCCAACGTCCTGACTTTC. The rearrangement joins TRBV24-1 to TRBJ2-6; unclear D gene. Trimming left V 1 base short and J 2 bases short, with 8 bases between. Germline values: CDR1 KGHDR, CDR2 SFDVKD. The CDR3 runs 16 residues.

In its sample, this clonotype was seen many times. V usage is TRBV7-2 and J usage is TRBJ1-5, with D hard to call. This CDR3 spans 17 amino acids. CDR1 and CDR2 from the germline V gene are SGHTA and FQGNSA. Trimming removed 0 bases from V and 1 base from J, with 13 bases in between. CDR3 DNA sequence: TGTGCCAGCAGCTTAGCGGCTCAAGGAAAGAGCAATCAGCCCCAGCATTTT. Translation gives CASSLAAQGKSNQPQHF.

In this sample, this clonotype turned up many times. The chain is built from TRBV25-1 and TRBJ2-7, with D hard to call. This CDR3 is built from 10 residues. V was cut by 4 bases and J by 5 bases, with 3 bases left in between. The germline gives CDR1 MGHDK, CDR2 SYGVNS. CDR3 sequence reads: CASSGDEQYF. CDR3 in DNA: TGTGCCAGCAGTGGGGACGAGCAGTACTTC.

This clonotype was seen ten or more times. V usage is TRBV5-4 and J usage is TRBJ2-3; D is ambiguous. CDR3 length: 12 residues. Germline V gene sequence: CDR1 SGHNT, CDR2 YYREEE (reference sequence). V shed 0 bases and J shed 6 bases, with 5 bases lying between them. CDR3 DNA: TGTGCCAGCAGCTTGGAGAGGGATACGCAGTATTTT. Its translation: CASSLERDTQYF.

There are a few counts of this clonotype. The CDR3 loop is CASSRRVYEQYF. As DNA, the CDR3 is TGTGCCAGCAGTAGACGGGTGTACGAGCAGTACTTC. The gene calls are TRBV28 and TRBJ2-7; no clear D. From germline, CDR1 is MDHEN and CDR2 SYDVKM. This CDR3 has 12 amino acids. V dropped 5 bases and J dropped 4 bases, with 9 bases sitting between them.

This clonotype was recorded many times. V gene TRBV6-1 combines with J gene TRBJ2-5, with TRBD1 matching over 8 bases. Germline CDR1 is MNHNS and CDR2 is SASEGT. The CDR3 consists of 14 residues. The junction had 3 bases not matched to a gene; V was cut back by 2 bases and J by 4 bases. The CDR3 region is CASSEPGQGETQYF. The CDR3 DNA reads TGTGCCAGCAGTGAACCTGGACAGGGAGAGACCCAGTACTTC.

This clonotype was seen ten or more times. The chain recombines TRBV7-9 with TRBJ2-2; D unresolved. Germline-derived CDR1 and CDR2 are SEHNR and FQNEAQ (reference sequence). V was pared by 5 bases and J by 3 bases, with 4 bases between. The CDR3 length is 12 residues. The CDR3 DNA sequence: TGTGCCAGCAGCCCTTACACCGGGGAGCTGTTTTTT. Its translation: CASSPYTGELFF.

This clonotype was seen repeatedly, ten times or more. The chain joins TRBV7-2 to TRBJ2-5; 7 positions agree with TRBD1. V lost 2 bases to trimming and J lost 2 bases; unmatched junction nucleotides: 8. The CDR3 has 16 residues. In germline, CDR1 is SGHTA, CDR2 FQGNSA. CDR3 DNA: TGTGCCAGCAGCTTATTGGCAGGGGGAGAACAAGAGACCCAGTACTTC. Translated, it gives CASSLLAGGEQETQYF.

This clonotype was observed many times. The chain has TRBV19 and TRBJ2-3; D uncertain. V lost 0 bases and J lost 1, with 8 bases in between. This CDR3 has 15 residues. Germline loops: CDR1 LNHDA, CDR2 SQIVND (reference sequence). CDR3 residues: CASSIDAQGTDTQYF. CDR3 bases: TGTGCCAGTAGTATAGATGCGCAGGGCACAGATACGCAGTATTTT.

This clonotype was found many times. The V call is TRBV5-1, the J call TRBJ1-1, with a tentative D call TRBD1 (5 bases). The V end lost 0 bases, the J end lost 5 bases, and 8 bases lay between the germline ends. The germline gives CDR1 SGHRS, CDR2 YFSETQ. The CDR3 runs to 13 residues. In nucleotides, the CDR3 is TGCGCCAGCAGCTTGGACAGGCGGACTGAAGCTTTCTTT. This sequence encodes CASSLDRRTEAFF.

This clonotype was observed once. The J gene is TRBJ2-2, the V gene TRBV7-9, with D possibly TRBD2 on 6 matching bases. This CDR3 spans 15 amino acids. From germline, CDR1 is SEHNR and CDR2 FQNEAQ (reference sequence). With 7 bases removed from V and 2 bases from J, the gap between germline ends came to 14 bases. CDR3 sequence: CASIRGELNTGELFF. In DNA form, the CDR3 reads TGTGCCAGCATCCGCGGGGAACTAAACACCGGGGAGCTGTTTTTT.

This clonotype was seen at least ten times. The DNA of the CDR3 is TGTGCCAGCAGCGGGACAGGAGGGTATGGCTACACCTTC. The encoded protein is CASSGTGGYGYTF. The gene calls are TRBV12-3 or TRBV12-4 and TRBJ1-2; 8 nucleotides line up with TRBD1. The CDR3 spans 13 residues. Trimming cost V 6 bases and J 5 bases; bases outside gene matches: 5.

In this sample, this clonotype turned up many times. The rearrangement uses TRBV5-7 and TRBJ2-1, with D perhaps TRBD1 (5 bases). TRBV5-7 is designated an ORF whose function remains uncertain. Trimming shortened V by 3 bases and J by 8 bases, and 12 bases separated the two germline ends. The CDR3 length is 13 residues. The CDR3 nucleotides read TGTGCCAGCAGCTCGGTAGGGGAAGATGAGCAGTTCTTC. Amino acid sequence: CASSSVGEDEQFF.

This clonotype was recorded many times. CDR3 nucleotides: TGTGCCAGCAGCCCTCGCGGTGCGGGTTTCACCGGGGAGCTGTTTTTT. Translated, it gives CASSPRGAGFTGELFF. V is TRBV7-8 and J is TRBJ2-2; D may be TRBD2 (5 bases). V was shortened by 5 bases and J by 4 bases, with 17 bases between the two germline ends. CDR3 length: 16 amino acids. CDR1 is SGHVS, CDR2 FQNEAQ, per germline. The full variable domain, with the rest looked up from reference TRBV7-8 and TRBJ2-2, is GAGVSQSPRYKVAKRGQDVALRCDPISGHVSLFWYQQALGQGPEFLTYFQNEAQLDKSGLPSDRFFAERPEGSVSTLKIQRTQQEDSAVYLCASSPRGAGFTGELFFGEGSRLTVL.

This clonotype has at least ten counts. The chain links TRBV7-8 to TRBJ2-5; maybe TRBD2 (5 bases). Trimming took off 0 bases at V and 3 bases at J, with 8 bases between the two ends. The CDR3 extends over 14 amino acids. Germline assignment: CDR1 SGHVS and CDR2 FQNEAQ. For the CDR3, the DNA is TGTGCCAGCAGCTTAGCGCGGGTGAAAGAGACCCAGTACTTC. This sequence encodes CASSLARVKETQYF.

At least ten counts were recorded for this clonotype. V and J are TRBV20-1 and TRBJ2-1; 9 bases align to TRBD1. With V trimmed by 6 bases and J by 4 bases, 7 bases remained unmatched. The CDR3 totals 14 residues. Germline CDR1 DFQATT, CDR2 SNEGSKA (reference sequence). DNA for the CDR3: TGCAGTGCCGACCGGGACAGGGTTTACAATGAGCAGTTCTTC. Translated, it gives CSADRDRVYNEQFF.

This clonotype was counted many times. The J gene is TRBJ2-7, the V gene TRBV28; TRBD1 agrees at 7 bases. Germline trimming cut 7 bases from V and 1 base from J; bases unmatched to any gene: 4. Germline CDR1 MDHEN, CDR2 SYDVKM. CDR3 length: 13 amino acids. The CDR3: CASIGDRSYEQYF. The CDR3 region has the DNA TGTGCCAGCATCGGGGACAGATCCTACGAGCAGTACTTC.